A single sample gave rise to the 29 T cell receptor beta chains below, sequenced in a study of blood T cell repertoires in COVID-19. Sequenced by immunoSEQ multiplex PCR; TCRdb stores in-frame clones only, minus some. The sample includes 140,000 or so clones, 89% of them seen just once. Sequencing used peripheral blood. These receptors were obtained from a human donor in a cohort sampled during active COVID-19.

The chain links TRBV19 to TRBJ2-1; 8 positions agree with TRBD2. The germline V gene has CDR1 LNHDA and CDR2 SQIVND (reference sequence). The CDR3 has 16 residues. V lost 6 bases to trimming and J lost 3 bases; unmatched junction nucleotides: 10. CDR3 sequence reads: CASRSGLSGVYNEQFF. In nucleotides, the CDR3 is TGTGCCAGTAGATCGGGGCTTAGCGGGGTCTACAATGAGCAGTTCTTC.

This sequence joins TRBV19 and TRBJ1-5; D gene uncertain. V dropped 7 bases and J dropped 0 bases, with 7 bases sitting between them. CDR3 length: 13 residues. Germline-derived CDR1 and CDR2 are LNHDA and SQIVND (reference sequence). CDR3 DNA sequence: TGTGCCAGTAAACAGCTTAGCAATCAGCCCCAGCATTTT. This encodes CASKQLSNQPQHF.

The J gene is TRBJ2-3, the V gene TRBV6-8, with 9 nucleotides matching TRBD2. Germline-derived CDR1 and CDR2 are MNHGY and SAAAGT. The CDR3 consists of 17 residues. V shed 5 bases and J 6 bases; nucleotides not matched to a gene: 15. The CDR3 is CASSHGAGGPYSDTQYF. The CDR3 coding sequence is TGTGCCAGCAGTCACGGGGCGGGGGGGCCATATTCGGATACGCAGTATTTT.

This clone was recorded a few times. The chain links TRBV5-8 to TRBJ1-5; 8 bases are shared with TRBD1. V lost 2 bases and J lost 6; bases outside the gene matches: 7. In germline, CDR1 is SGHTS, CDR2 YDEGEE. This CDR3 has 15 residues. CDR3 loop: CASSFETGVVQPQHF. CDR3 nucleotide sequence: TGTGCCAGCAGCTTCGAGACAGGGGTTGTTCAGCCCCAGCATTTT.

The chain uses TRBV19 and TRBJ2-7; 7 bases align to TRBD1. The germline V gene has CDR1 LNHDA and CDR2 SQIVND (reference sequence). The V and J ends lost 8 bases and 3 bases, in that order; junction bases with no gene match: 7. The CDR3 loop spans 13 amino acids. CDR3 in DNA: TGTGCCAGTGGTAGACAGGGTGGCTACGAGCAGTACTTC. It specifies CASGRQGGYEQYF.

V and J are TRBV27 and TRBJ2-7; TRBD1 matches 7 bases. CDR1 MNHEY and CDR2 SMNVEV come from the germline V gene (reference sequence). V shed 6 bases, J shed 4 bases, and the junction held 6 bases outside the gene matches. The CDR3 length is 13 residues. The chain's CDR3 is CASRLGDRYEQYF. The CDR3 DNA follows: TGTGCCAGCAGGCTCGGGGACAGATACGAGCAGTACTTC.

The gene calls are TRBV5-4 and TRBJ2-1; 12 bases map to TRBD2. Losses at the gene ends were 1 base for V and 7 bases for J; bases not matched to a gene: 3. The CDR3 is made up of 15 amino acids. Germline-derived CDR1 and CDR2 are SGHNT and YYREEE (reference sequence). The CDR3 DNA reads TGTGCCAGCAGCTTGCTAGCGGGGGGGCAAAATGAGCAGTTCTTC. Protein: CASSLLAGGQNEQFF.

This clone was picked up one time. The chain employs TRBV2 and TRBJ2-3; 9 bases map to TRBD2. V lost 5 bases, J lost 1 base, and 10 bases stayed unmatched. There are 17 residues in the CDR3. CDR1 is SNHLY, CDR2 FYNNEI, per germline. The CDR3 spells CASSSSGGTYRTDTQYF. The DNA for the CDR3 is TGTGCCAGCAGTTCAAGCGGGGGGACCTACCGCACAGATACGCAGTATTTT.

The chain uses TRBV19 and TRBJ2-5; D is possibly TRBD1 (6 bases). Trimming pared 5 bases from V and 2 bases from J, leaving 12 bases between. Germline CDR1 reads LNHDA; CDR2 reads SQIVND (reference sequence). The CDR3 length is 14 residues. The CDR3 DNA follows: TGTGCCAGTAGTCCCCTCACAGGGCAAGAGACCCAGTACTTC. Translated, it gives CASSPLTGQETQYF.

The V call is TRBV4-3, the J call TRBJ2-6; D possibly corresponds to TRBD1 (6 bases). Per germline, CDR1 LGHNA and CDR2 YSLEER. With 4 bases removed from V and 0 bases from J, the gap between germline ends came to 13 bases. This CDR3 is 17 amino acids long. In nucleotides, the CDR3 is TGCGCCAGCAGCCCCGGCCAGGGGCGCTCTGGGGCCAACGTCCTGACTTTC. This translates into CASSPGQGRSGANVLTF.

The chain is built from TRBV7-6 and TRBJ1-3; D gene uncertain. The germline V gene has CDR1 SGHVS and CDR2 FNYEAQ. The CDR3 runs 15 residues. The V gene lost 2 bases and the J gene lost 1 base, with 9 bases spanning the gap. The CDR3 DNA reads as TGTGCCAGCAGCTTAACCTACGCATCTGGAAACACCATATATTTT. It translates to CASSLTYASGNTIYF.

V and J are TRBV9 and TRBJ1-2, with D perhaps TRBD1 (5 bases). This CDR3 is built from 13 residues. The ends were cut back, 5 bases at V and 4 bases at J, with 12 bases in the middle. The germline CDR1 and CDR2 sequences are SGDLS and YYNGEE. CDR3 DNA sequence: TGTGCCAGCAGTGGAATGGGGGGCTATGGCTACACCTTC. The encoded protein is CASSGMGGYGYTF.

The chain links TRBV4-1 to TRBJ2-7; 7 bases line up with TRBD1. The CDR3 contains 14 residues. The V gene's germline CDR1 is MGHRA and CDR2 YSYEKL. Trimming cost V 0 bases and J 7 bases; bases outside gene matches: 6. Here the CDR3 reads CASSQDRGPGEQYF. The CDR3 DNA follows: TGCGCCAGCAGCCAAGATAGGGGGCCTGGGGAGCAGTACTTC.

As for this clone: Other nucleotide sequences from this sample produce the same CDR3. V and J are TRBV13 and TRBJ2-1; 8 nucleotides line up with TRBD2. CDR1 and CDR2 (germline): PRHDT, FYEKMQ (reference sequence). V gave up 0 bases and J gave up 9 bases; unmatched junction bases: 1. This CDR3 contains 13 residues. CDR3 protein: CASSLGAGGEQFF. CDR3 DNA sequence: TGTGCCAGCAGCTTAGGGGCGGGGGGTGAGCAGTTCTTC.

The rearrangement joins TRBV28 to TRBJ1-1, with no clear D. Trimming pared 3 bases from V and 5 bases from J, leaving 19 bases between. Germline lookup yields CDR1 MDHEN and CDR2 SYDVKM. CDR3 size: 16 residues. The CDR3 sequence is CASSFPDGVGETEAFF. The CDR3 DNA reads TGTGCCAGCAGTTTTCCCGACGGGGTTGGGGAGACTGAAGCTTTCTTT. Together with reference TRBV28 and TRBJ1-1, the CDR3 gives the full variable domain: DVKVTQSSRYLVKRTGEKVFLECVQDMDHENMFWYRQDPGLGLRLIYFSYDVKMKEKGDIPEGYSVSREKKERFSLILESASTNQTSMYLCASSFPDGVGETEAFFGQGTRLTVV.

This chain joins TRBV6-4 and TRBJ2-7; 8 bases agree with TRBD1. Germline lookup yields CDR1 MRHNA and CDR2 SNTAGT. This CDR3 is built from 14 residues. The ends lost 8 bases at V and 0 bases at J; junction bases unmatched: 6. CDR3 nucleotide sequence: TGTGCCAGCTCCCGGGACAGGAGCTCCTACGAGCAGTACTTC. This encodes CASSRDRSSYEQYF.

The DNA for the CDR3 is TGTGCCAGCAGTGAAGCGCTCAGGGAAGGGCAGCCCCAGCATTTT. Protein sequence: CASSEALREGQPQHF. V and J are TRBV2 and TRBJ1-5, with D possibly being TRBD1 (5 bases). There are 15 residues in the CDR3. Trimming shortened V by 0 bases and J by 7 bases, and 13 bases separated the two germline ends. In germline, CDR1 is SNHLY, CDR2 FYNNEI.

This clone occurred a few times. This chain links TRBV6-1 with TRBJ1-2; D is unclear. Deletions cut 2 bases from V and 4 bases from J, with 8 bases between. The V gene's germline CDR1 is MNHNS and CDR2 SASEGT. The CDR3 is 13 amino acids. CDR3 coding DNA: TGTGCCAGCAGTGAAAGGCGGATCTATGGCTACACCTTC. It codes for CASSERRIYGYTF.

This rearrangement joins TRBV2 to TRBJ2-1, with 7 bases that match TRBD2. The CDR3 runs to 13 residues. The V segment lost 7 bases and the J segment 5 bases; nucleotides outside the gene matches: 5. Germline lookup yields CDR1 SNHLY and CDR2 FYNNEI. CDR3 region: CASIAGTNNEQFF. The CDR3 bases are TGTGCCAGCATAGCCGGGACTAACAATGAGCAGTTCTTC.

The chain has TRBV11-1 and TRBJ2-3; 9 bases align to TRBD2. Per germline, CDR1 SGHAT and CDR2 FQDESV (reference sequence). This CDR3 region has 17 residues. The J segment lost 4 bases and the V segment lost 0 bases, leaving 8 bases of the junction unmatched. CDR3 in amino acids: CASSLAAGGPLADTQYF. CDR3 in DNA: TGTGCCAGCAGCTTAGCTGCGGGGGGGCCTCTTGCAGATACGCAGTATTTT.

The chain is built from TRBV2 and TRBJ2-3, with 9 positions matching TRBD1. The CDR3 spans 14 residues. Germline assignment: CDR1 SNHLY and CDR2 FYNNEI. J lost 3 bases, V lost 6 bases, and 4 bases had no gene match. The CDR3 loop is CASRNRGQTDTQYF. The CDR3 coding sequence is TGTGCCAGCAGAAACAGGGGGCAGACAGATACGCAGTATTTT.

The chain uses TRBV6-5 and TRBJ1-2; the D gene is possibly TRBD1 (6 bases). V was trimmed by 7 bases and J by 0 bases, leaving 12 bases between them. Germline-derived CDR1 and CDR2 are MNHEY and SVGAGI. The CDR3 sequence is 14 residues long. This CDR3 is CASNPGASNYGYTF. Here the CDR3 DNA reads TGTGCCAGCAACCCAGGGGCCTCTAACTATGGCTACACCTTC.

This clone has a single count. This rearrangement joins TRBV5-1 to TRBJ2-5; perhaps TRBD2 as D (5 bases). Looked up from germline, CDR1 is SGHRS and CDR2 is YFSETQ. The CDR3 totals 13 residues. The V and J ends lost 7 bases and 10 bases respectively, with 20 bases between them. The CDR3 region is CASSPVTAEVQYF. CDR3 nucleotides: TGCGCCAGCTCCCCCGTAACTGCGGAGGTCCAGTACTTC.

This clone was found a few times. The chain is built from TRBV9 and TRBJ2-1; unclear D gene. This CDR3 region has 15 residues. CDR1 and CDR2 from the germline V gene are SGDLS and YYNGEE. Deletions cut 2 bases from V and 4 bases from J, with 13 bases between. The CDR3 DNA reads TGTGCCAGCAGCGTTCTCCAAACACCTTACAATGAGCAGTTCTTC. This encodes CASSVLQTPYNEQFF.

This chain joins TRBV18 and TRBJ1-1; TRBD1 agrees at 7 bases. Looked up from germline, CDR1 is KGHSH and CDR2 is LQKENI. The CDR3 runs 14 residues. V trimming: 4 bases; J trimming: 4 bases; junction bases outside the gene matches: 6. The CDR3 DNA follows: TGTGCCAGCTCACAGACAGGGCGGGTCACTGAAGCTTTCTTT. It encodes CASSQTGRVTEAFF.

The table lists this clone with a few counts. The J gene is TRBJ1-2, the V gene TRBV18, with D tentatively TRBD1 (5 bases). The length of the CDR3 is 16 residues. Germline CDR1 KGHSH, CDR2 LQKENI. V was shortened by 3 bases and J by 3 bases, with 17 bases between the two germline ends. The CDR3 DNA reads as TGTGCCAGCTCACCTGCCGGCGGGGGGGACTACTATGGCTACACCTTC. Amino acids: CASSPAGGGDYYGYTF.

This clone was seen only a few times. The chain has TRBV6-5 and TRBJ1-1; D gene unclear. Trimming stripped 6 bases from V and 4 bases from J, with 12 bases between. Per the germline V gene, CDR1 is MNHEY and CDR2 is SVGAGI. CDR3 length: 13 residues. CDR3 loop: CASRESIPTEAFF. The CDR3 DNA reads TGTGCCAGCAGAGAGAGCATTCCCACTGAAGCTTTCTTT.

This clone has a single count. V is TRBV7-9 and J is TRBJ2-2; 12 bases are shared with TRBD2. Trimming removed 3 bases from V and 6 bases from J; junction bases left unmatched: 5. There are 16 residues in the CDR3. Looked up from germline, CDR1 is SEHNR and CDR2 is FQNEAQ (reference sequence). The DNA of the CDR3 is TGTGCCAGCAGCTTCCCCTCTAGCGGGGGGGCCGGGGAGCTGTTTTTT. Translation: CASSFPSSGGAGELFF. Using reference TRBV7-9 and TRBJ2-2 for the parts outside the CDR3, the full variable domain is DTGVSQNPRHKITKRGQNVTFRCDPISEHNRLYWYRQTLGQGPEFLTYFQNEAQLEKSRLLSDRFSAERPKGSFSTLEIQRTEQGDSAMYLCASSFPSSGGAGELFFGEGSRLTVL.

V is TRBV5-6 and J is TRBJ2-2, with 9 bases lining up with TRBD1. The CDR3 runs to 13 residues. Germline lookup yields CDR1 SGHDT and CDR2 YYEEEE. After removal of 4 bases from V and 6 bases from J, the junction contained 1 base not matched to a gene. The DNA of the CDR3 is TGTGCCAGCAGCCGACAGGGGGCCGGGGAGCTGTTTTTT. Amino acids: CASSRQGAGELFF.